This T cell receptor (beta chain) was found in a study of beta chain features in type 1 diabetes. Study overall: Patients were similar to healthy donors in age and gender (as well as in cell yields).

Study results and caveats: Moderately but significantly shorter TCRB CDR3s were found in Type 1 diabetes patients in all four CD4+ subsets.

Expressed TCRB transcripts got sequenced, as all isolated RNA was reverse transcribed. Here immunoSEQ multiplex PCR was the method, and the copy in TCRdb shows in-frame clones only, minus some. Of 500,000 to 800,000 clones listed, roughly 12% are singletons. Trimming removed 0 bases at V and 7 bases at J, with 13 bases between. CDR3 length: 15 residues. Looked up from germline, CDR1 is MNHEY and CDR2 is SVGAGI. On this clone: Its antigen remains unidentified.

This receptor was identified in a man between 25 and 39 years old with type 1 diabetes. Sequencing used naive CD4+ T cells from blood. The gene calls are TRBV6-5 and TRBJ2-1, with D perhaps matching TRBD1 or TRBD2 (5 bases each). CDR3 residues: CASSYSGPPENEQFF. Here the CDR3 DNA reads TGTGCCAGCAGTTACTCGGGACCCCCCGAGAATGAGCAGTTCTTC.